A selection of T cell receptor beta chains follows, all from one sample in a study of blood T cells in healthy people across ages. TCRdb re-analysed the 5' RACE reads in MiXCR, keeping a single row per CDR3 protein. Here the sample spans hundreds of thousands of distinct CDR3 sequences, over 40% being singletons. Sequences were obtained from blood. The receptors shown here come from a woman of 80 years or more in good health. Both conserved end residues are part of each CDR3. D genes are given only for firm matches. Rows give clone size only sometimes, using once, few, many, or a class for an expanded clone.

clone_size	j_call	d_call	v_call	cdr3_nt	cdr3_aa
NA	TRBJ2-7	NA	TRBV6-5	TGTGCCAGCAGTGTGGACACCCTACGCGGGCAGTACTTC	CASSVDTLRGQYF
NA	TRBJ1-1	NA	TRBV7-9	TGTGCCAGCACCCTAGAACCCCTTAACACTGAAGCTTTCTTT	CASTLEPLNTEAFF
NA	TRBJ2-7	NA	TRBV7-9	TGTGCCAGCAGCAGACCCCGGACCCCGCAGTACTTC	CASSRPRTPQYF
NA	TRBJ2-1	TRBD2	TRBV27	TGTGCCAGCAGTTTATCGATTGGCGGGAGTGAGCAGTTCTTC	CASSLSIGGSEQFF
NA	TRBJ1-2	NA	TRBV5-1	TGCGCCAGCAGCTTGTATGGGGCCGGCTATGGCTACACCTTC	CASSLYGAGYGYTF
many	TRBJ2-3	NA	TRBV7-2	TGTGCCAGCAGCTCGCCACCCTCAGATACGCAGTATTTT	CASSSPPSDTQYF
NA	TRBJ2-3	TRBD2	TRBV6-4	TGTGCCAGCAACAAGCGGGGGGGAGAAGATACGCAGTATTTT	CASNKRGGEDTQYF
many	TRBJ1-2	NA	TRBV20-1	TGCAGTGCTAGAGTGGGTTTAGCTAACTATGGCTACACCTTC	CSARVGLANYGYTF
NA	TRBJ1-1	NA	TRBV29-1	TGCAGCGTTGAAGATCGACGGGGGGATGAAGCTTTCTTT	CSVEDRRGDEAFF
NA	TRBJ2-7	TRBD2	TRBV7-6	TGTGCCAGCAGCATGGGACTAGTCCACGAGCAGTACTTC	CASSMGLVHEQYF
NA	TRBJ2-5	TRBD1	TRBV27	TGTGCCAGTAGAACGGACGGACAGGGGGAATGGAATGAGCAGTACTTC	CASRTDGQGEWNEQYF
NA	TRBJ2-6	NA	TRBV7-3	TGTGCCAGCAGCTCATGCTCTGGGGCCAACGTCCTGACTTTC	CASSSCSGANVLTF
many	TRBJ2-1	NA	TRBV9	TGTGCCAGCAGCGTAGAAGGCAGGGGAAATAATGAGCAGTTCTTC	CASSVEGRGNNEQFF
NA	TRBJ2-1	NA	TRBV6-5	TGTGCCAGCAGTTCAGCCGTAAGGGGGGGCCTAGATGAGCAGTTCTTC	CASSSAVRGGLDEQFF
NA	TRBJ1-4	NA	TRBV20-1	TGCAGTGGATGGCAGGGTAATGAAAAACTGTTTTTT	CSGWQGNEKLFF